This is a list of T cell receptor beta chains from one sample in a study of patients and donors after allogeneic stem cell transplantation. TCRdb itself ran the RT-PCR reads through MiXCR, one entry per CDR3 protein. In the table there are fewer than 75,000 distinct CDR3 sequences, less than 15% of which are singletons. What was sequenced was blood, either unsorted or a sorted T cell fraction (not recorded which). The receptors here all came from a human donor who was either an allogeneic HSCT recipient or a stem cell or donor lymphocyte infusion donor (not recorded which). It is not recorded whose cells these are; they may come from a transplant donor. The CDR3 runs from the conserved cysteine through the conserved F or W. A D gene is named only where the DNA matches it firmly. Size values are once, few and many counts, or a class for expanded clones, and some rows have none.

V,size,D,J,CDR3,DNA
TRBV24-1,NA,TRBD2,TRBJ2-1,CATSGPRGSSANEQFF,TGTGCCACCAGTGGCCCCCGCGGGAGTTCTGCCAATGAGCAGTTCTTC
TRBV2,NA,NA,TRBJ2-7,CASIWRQFYEQYF,TGTGCCAGCATTTGGCGGCAATTCTACGAGCAGTACTTC
TRBV7-6,few,NA,TRBJ1-5,CASSSQLDGQPQHF,TGTGCCAGCAGCTCCCAGTTGGATGGTCAGCCCCAGCATTTT
TRBV20-1,NA,TRBD2,TRBJ2-2,CSARDTTTSGRRELFF,TGCAGTGCTAGAGATACAACGACTAGCGGGAGACGGGAGCTGTTTTTT
TRBV2,NA,NA,TRBJ2-7,CASSEGGLIYEQYF,TGTGCCAGCAGTGAAGGAGGACTGATTTACGAGCAGTACTTC
TRBV12-3/TRBV12-4,many,TRBD1,TRBJ1-1,CASSGTENTEAFF,TGTGCCAGTTCCGGGACAGAGAACACTGAAGCTTTCTTT
TRBV7-9,few,NA,TRBJ2-7,CASSPHRDEQYF,TGTGCCAGCAGCCCTCACAGGGACGAGCAGTACTTC
TRBV20-1,many,NA,TRBJ1-5,CSWSVGNQPQHF,TGCAGTTGGAGTGTGGGCAATCAGCCCCAGCATTTT
TRBV6-4,many,NA,TRBJ2-1,CASSDSDWAPYNEQFF,TGTGCCAGCAGTGACTCCGATTGGGCCCCCTACAATGAGCAGTTCTTC
TRBV20-1,NA,TRBD1,TRBJ1-1,CSANRGMNTEAFF,TGCAGTGCCAACAGGGGAATGAACACTGAAGCTTTCTTT
TRBV7-9,NA,NA,TRBJ2-5,CASSLPGYGETQYF,TGTGCCAGCAGCTTACCAGGGTATGGAGAGACCCAGTACTTC
TRBV25-1,NA,NA,TRBJ1-2,CASSEGVGVPYGYTF,TGTGCCAGCAGCGAGGGTGTTGGGGTGCCCTATGGCTACACCTTC
TRBV5-6,once,NA,TRBJ2-3,CASSPGTDTKYF,TGTGCCAGCAGCCCGGGCACAGATACGAAGTATTTT
TRBV7-9,few,NA,TRBJ1-2,CASSGPGDPQRHGYTF,TGTGCCAGCAGCGGCCCCGGGGACCCACAACGACATGGCTACACCTTC
TRBV7-8,few,NA,TRBJ1-5,CASSLGSGNQPQHF,TGTGCCAGCAGCTTAGGGTCTGGCAATCAGCCCCAGCATTTT
TRBV5-1,NA,TRBD2,TRBJ2-7,CASTTGLAGYDYEQYF,TGCGCCAGCACCACGGGACTAGCGGGGTACGACTACGAGCAGTACTTC
TRBV27,few,TRBD1,TRBJ2-7,CASSPLQTGGDEQYF,TGTGCCAGCAGCCCTCTCCAAACAGGGGGAGACGAGCAGTACTTC
TRBV7-3,NA,TRBD2,TRBJ2-1,CASSLSSGYNEQFF,TGTGCCAGCAGCTTATCTAGCGGCTACAATGAGCAGTTCTTC
TRBV20-1,many,NA,TRBJ1-1,CSARPAGNTEAFF,TGCAGTGCTAGGCCGGCCGGGAACACTGAAGCTTTCTTT
TRBV19,NA,NA,TRBJ1-2,CASSGVNYGYTF,TGTGCCAGTAGCGGGGTAAACTATGGCTACACCTTC
TRBV5-1,many,TRBD1,TRBJ1-2,CASSRTTGGEDGYTF,TGCGCCAGCAGCCGAACGACAGGGGGAGAGGATGGCTACACCTTC
TRBV12-3/TRBV12-4,NA,TRBD2,TRBJ2-7,CASSSPRAGVSYEQYF,TGTGCCAGCAGTTCCCCGAGAGCGGGGGTCTCCTACGAGCAGTACTTC
TRBV24-1,NA,NA,TRBJ2-5,CATSEPGKGETQYF,TGTGCCACCAGTGAACCGGGAAAAGGGGAGACCCAGTACTTC
TRBV10-3,many,NA,TRBJ2-1,CAISQWDTGYNEQFF,TGTGCCATCAGTCAGTGGGATACGGGGTACAATGAGCAGTTCTTC
TRBV18,few,TRBD1,TRBJ2-1,CASSLTATGPGIYNEQFF,TGTGCCAGCTCACTCACCGCGACAGGGCCCGGGATATACAATGAGCAGTTCTTC
TRBV5-1,NA,NA,TRBJ2-1,CASSSTRYGTGSYNEQFF,TGCGCCAGCAGCTCTACCAGATACGGGACCGGATCCTACAATGAGCAGTTCTTC
TRBV2,few,TRBD1,TRBJ2-1,CASRVLPGQHPNEQFF,TGTGCCAGCAGAGTCCTGCCGGGACAGCACCCCAATGAGCAGTTCTTC
TRBV13,few,TRBD2,TRBJ2-1,CASSDRAGGPSNEQFF,TGTGCCAGCAGCGACAGAGCGGGAGGGCCCTCAAATGAGCAGTTCTTC
TRBV7-7,NA,TRBD2,TRBJ2-3,CASSTGAGGPTDTQYF,TGTGCTAGCAGCACAGGGGCGGGAGGGCCTACAGATACGCAGTATTTT
TRBV28,medium-sized,NA,TRBJ2-7,CASSASGTIEQYF,TGTGCCAGCAGTGCCTCCGGGACAATCGAGCAGTACTTC
TRBV5-1,many,TRBD1,TRBJ1-2,CASSLDRGYSVDYGYTF,TGCGCCAGCAGCTTGGACAGGGGATACTCGGTGGACTATGGCTACACCTTC
TRBV5-1,many,NA,TRBJ1-3,CASSLGGQISGNTIYF,TGCGCCAGCAGCTTGGGTGGACAGATATCTGGAAACACCATATATTTT
TRBV13,few,TRBD2,TRBJ2-7,CASSLDPGGAYEQYF,TGTGCCAGCAGCTTAGATCCGGGAGGAGCCTACGAGCAGTACTTC
TRBV3-1,few,NA,TRBJ1-1,CASSQDVTAEAFF,TGTGCCAGCAGCCAAGATGTAACAGCTGAAGCTTTCTTT
TRBV7-9,few,TRBD1,TRBJ1-1,CASSPTGGLGTEAFF,TGTGCCAGCAGCCCGACAGGGGGCTTAGGCACTGAAGCTTTCTTT
TRBV29-1,NA,TRBD2,TRBJ2-1,CSVESSGLGNNEQFF,TGCAGCGTTGAAAGTTCAGGACTAGGTAACAATGAGCAGTTCTTC